These 19 T cell receptor beta chains were all obtained from the same sample, sequenced in a study of blood T cell repertoires in COVID-19. This table comes from immunoSEQ multiplex PCR, and its TCRdb copy is limited to in-frame clones, with some not included. Among some 190,000 clones listed, approximately 80% were seen once. The sequenced sample was peripheral blood. The receptors here all came from an elderly woman with COVID-19, enrolled during active disease.

The chain joins TRBV6-5 to TRBJ1-1; D perhaps matches TRBD1 (6 bases). This CDR3 contains 14 residues. V was cut by 8 bases and J by 0 bases, with 13 bases left in between. The germline CDR1 and CDR2 sequences are MNHEY and SVGAGI. DNA for the CDR3: TGTGCCAGCGCCGAGGGGGGGTTGAACACTGAAGCTTTCTTT. Its protein product is CASAEGGLNTEAFF.

This sequence joins TRBV18 and TRBJ1-4, with 10 positions matching TRBD1. CDR1 KGHSH and CDR2 LQKENI come from the germline V gene. With 3 bases clipped from V and 5 bases from J, the junction kept 3 bases outside the gene matches. The CDR3 extends over 15 amino acids. CDR3 loop: CASSPQGQGNEKLFF. In DNA form, the CDR3 reads TGTGCCAGCTCACCTCAGGGACAGGGGAATGAAAAACTGTTTTTT.

The rearrangement links TRBV28 to TRBJ1-4, with 8 bases identical to TRBD1. Germline CDR1 reads MDHEN; CDR2 reads SYDVKM. V gave up 6 bases and J gave up 8 bases; unmatched junction bases: 8. CDR3 size: 14 residues. The DNA for the CDR3 is TGTGCCAGCAGGTTGGCAGGGGGCTACGAAAAACTGTTTTTT. Translation gives CASRLAGGYEKLFF.

The CDR3 coding sequence is TGTGCCAGCAGGACCACAGGGTTCACTAATGAAAAACTGTTTTTT. Amino acid sequence: CASRTTGFTNEKLFF. This rearrangement joins TRBV2 to TRBJ1-4, with D tentatively TRBD1 (6 bases). Germline V gene lookup returns CDR1 SNHLY and CDR2 FYNNEI. This CDR3 spans 15 amino acids. The germline V and J ends were trimmed by 6 bases and 2 bases, with 13 bases remaining between them. Together with reference TRBV2 and TRBJ1-4, the CDR3 gives the full variable domain: EPEVTQTPSHQVTQMGQEVILRCVPISNHLYFYWYRQILGQKVEFLVSFYNNEISEKSEIFDDQFSVERPDGSNFTLKIRSTKLEDSAMYFCASRTTGFTNEKLFFGSGTQLSVL.

This chain connects TRBV18 to TRBJ1-3, with TRBD1 as a possible D gene (6 bases). Germline lookup yields CDR1 KGHSH and CDR2 LQKENI. V gave up 6 bases and J gave up 2 bases, with 14 bases separating them. CDR3 length equals 15 residues. As DNA, the CDR3 is TGTGCCAGCTCGCGCGGACAGCCACCTGGAAACACCATATATTTT. It encodes CASSRGQPPGNTIYF.

The chain links TRBV3-1 (or the pseudogene TRBV3-2) to TRBJ2-7, with TRBD1 identical over 9 bases. This CDR3 has 16 residues. Trimming removed 0 bases from V and 6 bases from J; junction bases left unmatched: 9. Germline CDR1 LGHDT, CDR2 YNNKEL (reference sequence). The CDR3 DNA is TGTGCCAGCAGCCAAGAATGGGCACAGGGGGCGGGCGAGCAGTACTTC. It codes for CASSQEWAQGAGEQYF.

The DNA for the CDR3 is TGTGCCAGCAGCCTCCATGCCGGGACAGGGGAATATGGAAACACCATATATTTT. Amino acids: CASSLHAGTGEYGNTIYF. J is TRBJ1-3 and V is TRBV7-9; 10 bases are a match to TRBD1. Germline V gene lookup returns CDR1 SEHNR and CDR2 FQNEAQ (reference sequence). This CDR3 is built from 18 residues. J lost 3 bases, V lost 5 bases, and 13 bases had no gene match. The full variable domain, completed using reference TRBV7-9 and TRBJ1-3, is DTGVSQNPRHKITKRGQNVTFRCDPISEHNRLYWYRQTLGQGPEFLTYFQNEAQLEKSRLLSDRFSAERPKGSFSTLEIQRTEQGDSAMYLCASSLHAGTGEYGNTIYFGEGSWLTVV.

V is TRBV19 and J is TRBJ2-1, with a possible D match to TRBD1 (5 bases). The germline CDR1 and CDR2 sequences are LNHDA and SQIVND (reference sequence). This CDR3 is built from 16 residues. The V end was cut by 5 bases, the J end by 10 bases, with 24 bases between. Written as DNA, the CDR3 is TGTGCCAGTAGTCCCCGGACACTCACACTCCTGGGGGAGCAGTTCTTC. It specifies CASSPRTLTLLGEQFF.

The chain carries TRBV14 and TRBJ2-5; D uncertain. The CDR3 sequence is 13 residues long. The V end was cut by 3 bases, the J end by 1 base, with 6 bases between. The germline gives CDR1 SGHDN, CDR2 FVKESK. This chain's CDR3 is CASSHYFQETQYF. The CDR3 nucleotides read TGTGCCAGCAGCCATTACTTCCAAGAGACCCAGTACTTC.

The rearrangement uses TRBV5-6 and TRBJ1-1, with 10 bases identical to TRBD1. Trimming took 3 bases from V and 3 from J; bases not matched to a gene: 17. CDR1 is SGHDT and CDR2 is YYEEEE in the germline V gene. The CDR3 runs to 19 residues. CDR3 DNA sequence: TGTGCCAGCAGCTCGCTAGGCACATATCGACAGGGGGCAGACACTGAAGCTTTCTTT. This sequence encodes CASSSLGTYRQGADTEAFF.

Here the CDR3 DNA reads TGTGCCAGCAGTGAAGCGCACTCGAACTATGGCTACACCTTC. As protein: CASSEAHSNYGYTF. This chain connects TRBV6-1 to TRBJ1-2; D call uncertain. Per germline, CDR1 MNHNS and CDR2 SASEGT. The CDR3 contains 14 residues. With 0 bases removed from V and 2 bases from J, the gap between germline ends came to 7 bases.

Worth noting for this clone: One junction end does not reproduce the germline sequence, and a read error may be involved. V is TRBV28 and J is TRBJ2-7; TRBD2 matches at 7 bases. Germline lookup yields CDR1 MDHEN and CDR2 SYDVKM. This CDR3 region has 16 residues. CDR3 sequence reads: CASTLSSGMASHEQYF. The CDR3 DNA reads as TGTGCCAGCACCTTATCTAGCGGAATGGCCTCCCACGAGCAGTACTTC. The whole variable domain, remainder taken from reference TRBV28 and TRBJ2-7, is DVKVTQSSRYLVKRTGEKVFLECVQDMDHENMFWYRQDPGLGLRLIYFSYDVKMKEKGDIPEGYSVSREKKERFSLILESASTNQTSMYLCASTLSSGMASHEQYFGPGTRLTVT.

CDR3 nucleotide sequence: TGTGCCATCAAAGGGCGTGGGGCCACCACCGGGGAGCTGTTTTTT. It codes for CAIKGRGATTGELFF. The rearrangement joins TRBV10-3 to TRBJ2-2; D might be TRBD1 (5 bases). The ends were cut back, 7 bases at V and 4 bases at J, with 16 bases in the middle. Germline V gene data show CDR1 as ENHRY and CDR2 as SYGVKD. The CDR3 has 15 amino acids.

J is TRBJ2-1 and V is TRBV7-8, with 9 bases that match TRBD2. J gave up 5 bases and V 5 bases, and 13 bases lay outside the gene matches. This CDR3 has 17 residues. The V gene's germline CDR1 is SGHVS and CDR2 FQNEAQ. CDR3 DNA sequence: TGTGCCAGCAGCACTCGATGGAGGCGGGAGGGGAACAATGAGCAGTTCTTC. Protein product: CASSTRWRREGNNEQFF.

This clone was seen once. This chain connects TRBV7-3 to TRBJ2-2; 7 positions match TRBD1. CDR3 length: 17 residues. Trimming removed 5 bases from V and 0 bases from J; junction bases left unmatched: 9. Germline V CDR1 and CDR2: SGHTA, FQGTGA. CDR3 region: CASSQIRGRPNTGELFF. The CDR3, as DNA: TGTGCCAGCAGCCAGATAAGGGGGCGCCCGAACACCGGGGAGCTGTTTTTT.

This sequence joins TRBV5-1 and TRBJ2-1; D call uncertain. V lost 4 bases and J lost 3, with 14 bases in between. CDR1 and CDR2 from the germline V gene are SGHRS and YFSETQ. This CDR3 contains 15 residues. This CDR3 reads CASSPSPEHYNEQFF. The CDR3, as DNA: TGCGCCAGCAGCCCGAGTCCTGAGCACTACAATGAGCAGTTCTTC.

The chain has TRBV27 and TRBJ1-4; TRBD1 matches 9 bases. CDR3 size: 17 residues. J lost 2 bases, V lost 5 bases, and 9 bases had no gene match. Germline CDR1 reads MNHEY; CDR2 reads SMNVEV (reference sequence). The CDR3 reads CASSAYRGPSTNEKLFF. DNA of the CDR3: TGTGCCAGCAGTGCCTACAGGGGGCCCTCCACTAATGAAAAACTGTTTTTT.

This sequence joins TRBV11-2 and TRBJ2-5; D gene uncertain. Germline lookup yields CDR1 SGHAT and CDR2 FQNNGV. The ends were cut back, 5 bases at V and 5 bases at J, with 12 bases in the middle. The CDR3 extends over 13 amino acids. CDR3 sequence: CASSTGVAETQYF. CDR3 nucleotide sequence: TGTGCCAGCAGCACCGGTGTAGCTGAGACCCAGTACTTC.

The chain has TRBV5-5 and TRBJ1-2; a weak D match, TRBD1 (5 bases). Germline V gene lookup returns CDR1 SGHKS and CDR2 YYEKEE (reference sequence). V gave up 2 bases and J gave up 4 bases, with 12 bases separating them. CDR3 length equals 14 residues. Here the CDR3 DNA reads TGTGCCAGCAGCTTAACCGGCCAGGGCTATGGCTACACCTTC. Translated: CASSLTGQGYGYTF.